This T cell receptor (beta chain) emerged from a study of blood T cells in healthy people across ages. On this clonotype: Its matching antigen is unknown.

Study observations and caveats: The recorded TCR beta diversity per million T cells decreased in a roughly linear manner with age. Estimated diversity that came from one million T cells was considered an underestimate.

Germline loops: CDR1 SGHTA, CDR2 FQGNSA. Trimming took off 3 bases at V and 4 bases at J, with 11 bases between the two ends. The CDR3 has 14 amino acids. Alongside a J-beta primer mix, a sample-barcoded 5' primer served in a second PCR lasting roughly 6 to 11 cycles. Every cDNA was tagged by a template-switch adaptor with 12 random nucleotides. TCRdb redid the calling of the 5' RACE reads with MiXCR, one entry per CDR3 protein. The sample includes about a million distinct CDR3 sequences, 30% to 40% of them seen just once. The clonotype originates from a young man in good health. This rearrangement joins TRBV7-2 to TRBJ2-3; D might be TRBD1 (5 bases). Sequences were obtained from blood. CDR3 coding DNA: TGTGCCAGCAGCTTTGGGGCAGTGGCAGATACGCAGTATTTT. Residues: CASSFGAVADTQYF.